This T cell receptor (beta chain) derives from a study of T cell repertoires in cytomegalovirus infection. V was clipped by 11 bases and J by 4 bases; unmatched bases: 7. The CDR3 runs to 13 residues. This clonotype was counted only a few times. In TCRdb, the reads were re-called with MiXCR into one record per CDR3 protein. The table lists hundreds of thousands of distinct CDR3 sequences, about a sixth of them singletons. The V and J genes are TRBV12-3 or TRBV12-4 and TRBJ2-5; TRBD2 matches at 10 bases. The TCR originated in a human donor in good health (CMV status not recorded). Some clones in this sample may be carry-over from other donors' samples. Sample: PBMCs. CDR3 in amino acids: CACSAGGRETQYF. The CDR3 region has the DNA TGTGCCTGCTCAGCGGGGGGGCGAGAGACCCAGTACTTC.